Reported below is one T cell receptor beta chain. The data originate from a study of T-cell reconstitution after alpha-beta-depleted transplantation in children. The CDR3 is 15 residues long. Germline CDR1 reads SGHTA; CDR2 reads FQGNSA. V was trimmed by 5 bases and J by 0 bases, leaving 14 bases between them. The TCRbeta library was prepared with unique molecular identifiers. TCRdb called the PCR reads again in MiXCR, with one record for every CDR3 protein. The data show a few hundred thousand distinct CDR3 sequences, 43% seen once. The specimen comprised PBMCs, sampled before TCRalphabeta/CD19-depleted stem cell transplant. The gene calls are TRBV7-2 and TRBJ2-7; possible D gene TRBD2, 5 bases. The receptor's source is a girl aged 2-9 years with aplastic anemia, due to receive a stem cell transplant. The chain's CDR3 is CASSPRTFSSYEQYF. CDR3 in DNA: TGTGCCAGCAGCCCCCGGACTTTCAGCTCCTACGAGCAGTACTTC.